The rows below give T cell receptor beta chains drawn from one sample of a study of T cells in localized non-small cell lung cancer. Measured with immunoSEQ multiplex PCR; TCRdb has only the in-frame clones, and not every one. Here the sample spans about 33,000 clones, about 90% being singletons. The material sequenced was PBMCs, taken before any cancer treatment. The origin of the receptors is a man aged 40 to 75 with stage II lung adenocarcinoma. Each CDR3 is given with its conserved first and last residue. Fields, in order: V gene, J gene, clone size, D gene, CDR3 protein, CDR3 DNA. The D gene is left open where the match is weak. Part of the rows lack a size; the others show once, few, many or a class for expanded clones.

>TRBV18|TRBJ1-1|once|NA
CASSPADKAFF
TGTGCCAGCTCACCAGCGGACAAAGCTTTCTTT
>TRBV30|TRBJ2-7|NA|TRBD1
CAWSKIGTVSSYEQYF
TGTGCCTGGAGTAAAATCGGGACAGTCAGCTCCTACGAGCAGTACTTC
>TRBV29-1|TRBJ2-4|NA|TRBD1
CSVEEGQGGKNIQYF
TGCAGCGTTGAAGAGGGACAGGGAGGCAAAAACATTCAGTACTTC
>TRBV27|TRBJ2-6|NA|NA
CASSWGGGRRGANVLTF
TGTGCCAGCAGTTGGGGAGGGGGGCGGAGAGGGGCCAACGTCCTGACTTTC
>TRBV27|TRBJ1-5|NA|NA
CASSHRDQNQPQHF
TGTGCCAGCAGTCACCGGGACCAGAATCAGCCCCAGCATTTT
>TRBV6-5|TRBJ1-2|NA|NA
CASSEPGYTF
TGTGCCAGCAGTGAGCCTGGCTACACCTTC
>TRBV14|TRBJ2-7|NA|TRBD2
CASSQESRTSTIRSYEQYF
TGTGCCAGCAGCCAAGAGAGTCGGACTAGCACTATTAGATCCTACGAGCAGTACTTC
>TRBV7-2|TRBJ2-1|NA|TRBD2
CASSLEGTSGRFEQFF
TGTGCCAGCAGCTTAGAAGGGACTAGCGGGAGGTTTGAGCAGTTCTTC
>TRBV28|TRBJ1-2|once|NA
CASSLSPLYGYTF
TGTGCCAGCAGTCTGTCCCCCCTCTATGGCTACACCTTC
>TRBV11-3|TRBJ2-7|NA|NA
CASSLEGSGIYEQYF
TGTGCCAGCAGCTTAGAAGGTAGTGGTATCTACGAGCAGTACTTC
>TRBV29-1|TRBJ2-7|NA|NA
CSVGPGGPGSYEQYF
TGCAGCGTAGGCCCCGGGGGTCCAGGGTCCTACGAGCAGTACTTC
>TRBV19|TRBJ1-1|NA|TRBD1
CASRGTGRTMNTEAFF
TGTGCCAGTAGGGGGACAGGCCGAACTATGAACACTGAAGCTTTCTTT
>TRBV7-9|TRBJ2-5|NA|TRBD2
CASSLEGSGPQETQYF
TGTGCCAGCAGCTTAGAGGGTAGCGGGCCGCAAGAGACCCAGTACTTC
>TRBV9|TRBJ1-4|NA|NA
CASSLDRSNEKLFF
TGTGCCAGCAGCCTGGACAGATCGAATGAAAAACTGTTTTTT
>TRBV28|TRBJ1-1|NA|TRBD1
CASRIGQENTEAFF
TGTGCCAGCCGCATCGGACAGGAGAACACTGAAGCTTTCTTT
>TRBV19|TRBJ2-7|NA|NA
CASSIRRGPTYEQYF
TGTGCCAGTAGTATAAGACGGGGACCCACCTACGAGCAGTACTTC
>TRBV28|TRBJ1-2|NA|NA
CAIVPLAGTVGYTF
TGTGCCATCGTTCCCCTCGCCGGGACTGTCGGCTACACCTTC
>TRBV10-3|TRBJ1-1|NA|NA
CATREDTEAFF
TGTGCCACCAGGGAAGACACTGAAGCTTTCTTT